The 22 T cell receptor beta chains given below trace back to one sample, sequenced in a study of T cell changes during pregnancy in multiple sclerosis (dated by TCRdb to about 2019). The protocol used for the library was the immunoSEQ multiplex PCR assay. TCRdb provides this immuneACCESS table in a form limited to in-frame rearrangements. Some clones are lacking; in checked studies, under half of them reflect an unresolved V gene, and why the rest are absent is not known. The sample table lists 35,000 to 50,000 clones, roughly nine tenths of them with a count of one. Roughly 1.2% of the sample is in the top ten clones. The material was CD4+ T cells from peripheral blood mononuclear cells, obtained after pregnancy. These receptors were collected from a female donor with multiple sclerosis, enrolled in a pregnancy study.

The V gene is TRBV5-1, the J gene TRBJ1-4; D perhaps matches TRBD1 (5 bases). The CDR3 covers 15 residues. Germline V lookup: CDR1 SGHRS, CDR2 YFSETQ. The V end lost 4 bases, the J end lost 0 bases, and 10 bases lay between the germline ends. Here the CDR3 DNA reads TGCGCCAGCAGCCCGGACAAGGCAACTAATGAAAAACTGTTTTTT. Its protein is CASSPDKATNEKLFF.

The rearrangement joins TRBV10-1 to TRBJ1-1; D may be TRBD1 (6 bases). V gave up 6 bases and J gave up 5 bases, with 16 bases separating them. Germline V lookup: CDR1 WNHNN, CDR2 SYGVQD (reference sequence). The CDR3 loop spans 14 amino acids. For the CDR3, the DNA is TGCGCCAGCAGCCGGACACAAAGGGGGACTGAAGCTTTCTTT. Amino acids: CASSRTQRGTEAFF.

The chain uses TRBV11-2 and TRBJ1-2; 8 bases map to TRBD1. CDR1 is SGHAT, CDR2 FQNNGV, per germline. The V segment lost 5 bases and the J segment 4 bases; nucleotides outside the gene matches: 6. This CDR3 contains 14 residues. CDR3 region: CASSRTGWAYGYTF. As DNA, the CDR3 is TGTGCCAGCAGCCGGACAGGGTGGGCCTATGGCTACACCTTC.

V gene TRBV2 combines with J gene TRBJ1-5; TRBD1 agrees at 7 bases. This CDR3 is built from 13 residues. CDR1 and CDR2 from the germline V gene are SNHLY and FYNNEI. The V segment lost 11 bases and the J segment 6 bases; nucleotides outside the gene matches: 10. In nucleotides, the CDR3 is TGTGCCGGAACAGGGGAAAGGTCTCAGCCCCAGCATTTT. It is translated as CAGTGERSQPQHF.

The V call is TRBV28, the J call TRBJ2-4; TRBD1 agrees at 7 bases. Looked up from germline, CDR1 is MDHEN and CDR2 is SYDVKM. The trim removed 8 bases at V and 7 bases at J, leaving 5 bases unmatched. The CDR3 covers 12 residues. The CDR3 DNA reads as TGTGCCAGCTGGGGGACAGACAACATTCAGTACTTC. Its translation: CASWGTDNIQYF.

Regarding this clone: This specimen includes other DNA sequences encoding the same CDR3. The rearrangement joins TRBV19 to TRBJ1-1, with D tentatively TRBD1 (5 bases). V was trimmed by 10 bases and J by 3 bases, leaving 18 bases between them. CDR3 length: 14 residues. Germline CDR1 is LNHDA and CDR2 is SQIVND (reference sequence). CDR3 residues: CATQTGGEDTEAFF. DNA for the CDR3: TGTGCCACCCAGACGGGGGGTGAGGACACTGAAGCTTTCTTT. The whole variable domain, remainder taken from reference TRBV19 and TRBJ1-1, is DGGITQSPKYLFRKEGQNVTLSCEQNLNHDAMYWYRQDPGQGLRLIYYSQIVNDFQKGDIAEGYSVSREKKESFPLTVTSAQKNPTAFYLCATQTGGEDTEAFFGQGTRLTVV.

V gene TRBV5-6 combines with J gene TRBJ2-3; 9 bases map to TRBD2. The J segment lost 1 base and the V segment lost 1 base, leaving 7 bases of the junction unmatched. The CDR3 runs 17 residues. Looked up from germline, CDR1 is SGHDT and CDR2 is YYEEEE. CDR3 amino acids: CASSLSLAGWGTDTQYF. In DNA form, the CDR3 reads TGTGCCAGCAGCTTGTCGCTAGCGGGATGGGGCACAGATACGCAGTATTTT.

Here the CDR3 DNA reads TGTGCCAGCAGCTTGTTAGGGGGTAGTGAGCAGTTCTTC. Encoded protein: CASSLLGGSEQFF. The chain links TRBV5-6 to TRBJ2-1; a possible D gene is TRBD1 (6 bases). Trimming removed 1 base at V and 9 bases at J, with 11 bases between. CDR1 is SGHDT and CDR2 is YYEEEE in the germline V gene. The CDR3 spans 13 residues.

J is TRBJ2-6 and V is TRBV5-1, with no clear D. Germline-derived CDR1 and CDR2 are SGHRS and YFSETQ. The CDR3 contains 16 residues. With 1 base removed from V and 0 bases from J, the gap between germline ends came to 8 bases. CDR3 sequence: CASSLNTPSGANVLTF. The CDR3 DNA reads TGCGCCAGCAGCTTGAATACTCCCTCTGGGGCCAACGTCCTGACTTTC.

V gene TRBV6-4 combines with J gene TRBJ2-2; 8 bases fit TRBD1. The junction had 9 bases not matched to a gene; V was cut back by 4 bases and J by 8 bases. The CDR3 spans 15 residues. CDR1 and CDR2 (germline): MRHNA, SNTAGT. CDR3 nucleotides: TGTGCCAGCAGTGCCGACGACAGGGGTGTTGGGGAGCTGTTTTTT. Its protein is CASSADDRGVGELFF.

The gene calls are TRBV6-6 and TRBJ1-5; D is uncertain. Germline CDR1 and CDR2: MNHNY and SVGAGI (reference sequence). CDR3 length equals 15 residues. Trimming left V 0 bases short and J 5 bases short, with 11 bases between. The CDR3 DNA reads TGTGCCAGCAGTTACTCAGAGCTGAGCGATCAGCCCCAGCATTTT. This encodes CASSYSELSDQPQHF.

The count of this clone is one. The chain is built from TRBV29-1 and TRBJ1-2; 12 positions agree with TRBD1. Germline lookup yields CDR1 SQVTM and CDR2 ANQGSEA. The trim removed 4 bases at V and 6 bases at J, leaving 9 bases unmatched. CDR3 length equals 15 residues. DNA of the CDR3: TGCAGCGTTGGAGATACCGGGACAGGGGGCCATGGCTACACCTTC. Its protein is CSVGDTGTGGHGYTF.

This rearrangement joins TRBV6-5 to TRBJ2-5, with 7 bases identical to TRBD2. There are 14 residues in the CDR3. The germline gives CDR1 MNHEY, CDR2 SVGAGI. V was pared by 2 bases and J by 4 bases, with 4 bases of the junction left unmatched. Here the CDR3 DNA reads TGTGCCAGCAGTTACGAATGGGGGGGAGAGACCCAGTACTTC. It encodes CASSYEWGGETQYF.

The genes are TRBV5-6 and TRBJ2-1, with D maybe TRBD2 (5 bases). CDR3 length: 15 amino acids. V lost 2 bases and J lost 3, with 12 bases in between. Germline V gene data show CDR1 as SGHDT and CDR2 as YYEEEE. In nucleotides, the CDR3 is TGTGCCAGCAGCTTTGACTATTCTTTCTACAATGAGCAGTTCTTC. Protein product: CASSFDYSFYNEQFF.

The chain links TRBV28 to TRBJ2-5; maybe TRBD2 (5 bases). The CDR3 extends over 12 amino acids. Trimming cost V 6 bases and J 3 bases, with 8 bases left between them. Germline CDR1 is MDHEN and CDR2 is SYDVKM. DNA for the CDR3: TGTGCCAGCAGGTACGGGGAAGAGACCCAGTACTTC. Residues: CASRYGEETQYF.

The J gene is TRBJ2-3, the V gene TRBV10-3; 11 bases agree with TRBD2. J lost 2 bases, V lost 10 bases, and 5 bases had no gene match. Per germline, CDR1 ENHRY and CDR2 SYGVKD. This CDR3 region has 14 residues. For the CDR3, the DNA is TGTGCCACCTTACTAGCGGGAGACACAGATACGCAGTATTTT. It codes for CATLLAGDTDTQYF.

CDR3 nucleotide sequence: TGTGCCACCCCGGGGGGAACTTATGGCTACACCTTC. This codes for CATPGGTYGYTF. The V call is TRBV28, the J call TRBJ1-2; tentative D call: TRBD1 (5 bases). The CDR3 totals 12 residues. Germline V gene sequence: CDR1 MDHEN, CDR2 SYDVKM. Trimming took 10 bases from V and 5 from J, leaving 14 bases between them.

The V call is TRBV9, the J call TRBJ2-3; D is undetermined. This CDR3 spans 15 amino acids. Germline CDR1 is SGDLS and CDR2 is YYNGEE. Trimming pared 0 bases from V and 0 bases from J, leaving 8 bases between. The CDR3, as DNA: TGTGCCAGCAGCGTAGTTCCGACTAGCACAGATACGCAGTATTTT. Amino acids: CASSVVPTSTDTQYF. The full variable domain, rest sourced from reference TRBV9 and TRBJ2-3, is DSGVTQTPKHLITATGQRVTLRCSPRSGDLSVYWYQQSLDQGLQFLIQYYNGEERAKGNILERFSAQQFPDLHSELNLSSLELGDSALYFCASSVVPTSTDTQYFGPGTRLTVL.

The rearrangement links TRBV10-3 to TRBJ1-3; D ambiguous. V was shortened by 6 bases and J by 0 bases, with 9 bases between the two germline ends. Germline V gene lookup returns CDR1 ENHRY and CDR2 SYGVKD. The CDR3 covers 14 residues. The DNA of the CDR3 is TGTGCCATCAGCGACTCAAACTCTGGAAACACCATATATTTT. Translation: CAISDSNSGNTIYF.

The chain uses TRBV6-5 and TRBJ2-7; 7 bases fit TRBD2. Losses at the gene ends were 6 bases for V and 4 bases for J; bases not matched to a gene: 9. CDR1 MNHEY and CDR2 SVGAGI come from the germline V gene. The CDR3 totals 14 residues. In DNA form, the CDR3 reads TGTGCCAGCAGACTGACTAGCTATATTTACGAGCAGTACTTC. Translation: CASRLTSYIYEQYF.

This clone appeared a few times. This chain uses TRBV29-1 with TRBJ1-1; D is possibly TRBD1 (5 bases). The CDR3 contains 12 residues. Trimming pared 6 bases from V and 5 bases from J, leaving 13 bases between. The germline CDR1 and CDR2 sequences are SQVTM and ANQGSEA. The chain's CDR3 is CSVRLGGTEAFF. The CDR3 nucleotides read TGCAGCGTCCGGTTGGGGGGAACTGAAGCTTTCTTT.

This clone is a singleton in its sample. V usage is TRBV9 and J usage is TRBJ2-5; D is ambiguous. Trimming pared 0 bases from V and 5 bases from J, leaving 11 bases between. The CDR3 spans 14 residues. CDR1 and CDR2 (germline): SGDLS, YYNGEE. CDR3 sequence (DNA): TGTGCCAGCAGCGTAGCGGTCTACGGGGAGACCCAGTACTTC. Translation: CASSVAVYGETQYF.